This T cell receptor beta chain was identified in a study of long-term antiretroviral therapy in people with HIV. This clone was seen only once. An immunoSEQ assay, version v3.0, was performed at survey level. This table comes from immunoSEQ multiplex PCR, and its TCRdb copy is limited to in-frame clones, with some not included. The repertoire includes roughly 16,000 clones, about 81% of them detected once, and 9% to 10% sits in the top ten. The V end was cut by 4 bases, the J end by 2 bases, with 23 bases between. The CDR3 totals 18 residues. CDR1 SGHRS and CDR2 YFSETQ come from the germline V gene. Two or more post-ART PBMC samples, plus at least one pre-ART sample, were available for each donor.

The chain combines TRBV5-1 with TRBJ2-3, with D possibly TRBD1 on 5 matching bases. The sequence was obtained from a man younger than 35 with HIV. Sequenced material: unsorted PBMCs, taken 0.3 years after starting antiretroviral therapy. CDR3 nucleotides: TGCGCCAGCAGCCTGAAGTATCTCGAAGGGGCGGTCACAGATACGCAGTATTTT. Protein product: CASSLKYLEGAVTDTQYF.